This T cell receptor beta chain was recovered during a study of shared clonotypes between healthy human individuals. The study, taken as a whole, reports: Blood was the only sampled material, and tissue repertoires likely differ. Across a handful of donors, naive CD4 shared roughly 5.1%, naive CD8 3% to 3.5%, memory CD4 approximately 2.5%, memory CD8 more than 0.35%.

On this clone: Its specificity is not known.

A CD45RA-negative memory subset and a CD45RA+ naive subset were separated from the CD4+ cells. The genomic DNA of each subset was split evenly across several immunoSEQ plates. Sequencing used immunoSEQ multiplex PCR; TCRdb keeps in-frame clones, though not all of them. The sample shows approximately 620,000 clones, around 97% of them seen only once. Germline-derived CDR1 and CDR2 are SGHRS and YFSETQ. The CDR3 loop spans 14 amino acids. The J segment lost 2 bases and the V segment lost 2 bases, leaving 4 bases of the junction unmatched. This chain connects TRBV5-1 to TRBJ2-7, with TRBD1 matching over 7 bases. This sequence was found in a woman in her twenties or thirties in good health. What was sequenced was naive CD4+ T cells sorted from blood. Subset denoted: CD45RA+ positively selected. The CDR3 loop is CASSFETGPYEQYF. The CDR3 nucleotides are TGCGCCAGCAGCTTTGAGACAGGGCCCTACGAGCAGTACTTC.